The 15 T cell receptor beta chains below come from one sample, sequenced in a study of cytomegalovirus exposure and HLA in healthy donors. The PCR was carried out with 60 Vbeta primers and 13 Jbeta primers. Clones were sequenced by immunoSEQ multiplex PCR, and TCRdb holds only the in-frame ones, with some missing. The sample holds about 150,000 clones, around 75% seen once. The material sequenced was PBMCs. The receptor source for this set is a young man in good health and CMV-seronegative.

The genes are TRBV4-3 and TRBJ2-1, with D perhaps matching TRBD2 (5 bases). Germline CDR1 is LGHNA and CDR2 is YSLEER. CDR3 length equals 16 residues. V was pared by 0 bases and J by 6 bases, with 15 bases between. Here the CDR3 reads CASSQDLRLGGNEQFF. The CDR3, as DNA: TGCGCCAGCAGCCAAGATCTACGGCTAGGAGGCAATGAGCAGTTCTTC.

The V and J genes are TRBV28 and TRBJ1-2; 9 bases match TRBD1. The CDR3 is made up of 14 amino acids. Germline V gene sequence: CDR1 MDHEN, CDR2 SYDVKM. With 4 bases clipped from V and 2 bases from J, the junction kept 2 bases outside the gene matches. In nucleotides, the CDR3 is TGTGCCAGCAGTTCCGGGACAGGGAACTATGGCTACACCTTC. It specifies CASSSGTGNYGYTF.

In this sample, this clone turned up a few times. The rearrangement links TRBV6-5 to TRBJ2-5; tentatively, D is TRBD2 (6 bases). Trimming took 5 bases from V and 4 from J, leaving 14 bases between them. This CDR3 contains 14 residues. Germline values: CDR1 MNHEY, CDR2 SVGAGI. The CDR3 region has the DNA TGTGCCAGCAGTCCCGGGACTTCAAGAGAGACCCAGTACTTC. Translating gives CASSPGTSRETQYF.

Of note for this clone: Distinct nucleotide sequences in the sample also encode this CDR3. The chain combines TRBV4-3 with TRBJ1-4; weak D call: TRBD1 (5 bases). Germline V CDR1 and CDR2: LGHNA, YSLEER. Trimming stripped 0 bases from V and 6 bases from J, with 17 bases between. The CDR3 runs 17 residues. CDR3 residues: CASSQDLLWGGDEKLFF. For the CDR3, the DNA is TGCGCCAGCAGCCAAGATCTTCTATGGGGGGGGGATGAAAAACTGTTTTTT.

This clone showed up just a few times. This rearrangement joins TRBV4-3 to TRBJ1-2; 9 nucleotides align to TRBD1. This CDR3 contains 15 residues. V lost 4 bases to trimming and J lost 5 bases; unmatched junction nucleotides: 8. The germline CDR1 and CDR2 sequences are LGHNA and YSLEER. The CDR3 DNA is TGCGCCAGCAGCCTTTCAGGGACAGGGAAATATGGCTACACCTTC. As protein: CASSLSGTGKYGYTF.

V gene TRBV6-6 combines with J gene TRBJ1-1; 7 nucleotides agree with TRBD1. This CDR3 has 16 amino acids. V lost 4 bases and J lost 5; bases outside the gene matches: 13. Per germline, CDR1 MNHNY and CDR2 SVGAGI (reference sequence). Written as DNA, the CDR3 is TGTGCCAGCAGTTTCCAGGGACAGCCCCCGGGGACTGAAGCTTTCTTT. This sequence encodes CASSFQGQPPGTEAFF.

Here the CDR3 DNA reads TGTGCCACCAGCAGGGAGAACGGCCACACTGAAGCTTTCTTT. This sequence encodes CATSRENGHTEAFF. The V gene is TRBV15, the J gene TRBJ1-1; D call uncertain. This CDR3 is 14 amino acids long. The germline gives CDR1 LNHNV, CDR2 YYDKDF (reference sequence). The V and J ends lost 3 bases and 3 bases respectively, with 11 bases between them.

This clone was found a few times. V is TRBV27 and J is TRBJ1-4, with D perhaps matching TRBD1 (5 bases). There are 13 residues in the CDR3. Trimming pared 5 bases from V and 7 bases from J, leaving 11 bases between. The germline gives CDR1 MNHEY, CDR2 SMNVEV (reference sequence). CDR3 sequence reads: CASSLPRGEKLFF. The CDR3 nucleotides are TGTGCCAGCAGTCTCCCTAGGGGTGAAAAACTGTTTTTT.

This clone has only one observation. V usage is TRBV21-1 and J usage is TRBJ2-7; the table's D gene call, TRBD1, was not cross checked with the DNA. TRBV21-1 is marked as a pseudogene. The CDR3 length is 12 residues. The CDR3 loop reads CASSATGAEQYF. In DNA, the CDR3 is TGTGCCAGCAGCGCCACAGGGGCCGAGCAGTACTTC.

This clone has a handful of counts. CDR3 loop: CASSGGGGLRNTEAFF. CDR3 nucleotide sequence: TGCGCCAGCAGTGGGGGCGGTGGCCTCCGGAACACTGAAGCTTTCTTT. The chain carries TRBV10-2 and TRBJ1-1; a weak D match, TRBD1 (5 bases). This CDR3 comprises 16 residues. The germline CDR1 and CDR2 sequences are WSHSY and SAAADI. Trimming removed 4 bases from V and 1 base from J, with 16 bases in between.

This chain uses TRBV4-3 with TRBJ1-4, with 7 bases aligning to TRBD1. This CDR3 is 17 amino acids long. V dropped 0 bases and J dropped 2; count of bases not matched to a gene: 6. CDR1 is LGHNA, CDR2 YSLEER, per germline. CDR3 DNA sequence: TGCGCCAGCAGCCAAGATGTAACAGGGGAGACTAATGAAAAACTGTTTTTT. Translating it yields CASSQDVTGETNEKLFF.

This clone was seen a few times. The V and J genes are TRBV7-9 and TRBJ2-5; 7 bases fit TRBD1. J gave up 9 bases and V 8 bases, and 12 bases lay outside the gene matches. This CDR3 has 13 residues. CDR1 is SEHNR and CDR2 is FQNEAQ in the germline V gene (reference sequence). The CDR3 loop is CASGGGQIWAQYF. The CDR3 DNA reads as TGTGCCAGCGGTGGGGGACAGATATGGGCCCAGTACTTC.

The rearrangement links TRBV28 to TRBJ2-7; D may be TRBD2 (5 bases). The CDR3 loop spans 14 amino acids. CDR1 is MDHEN, CDR2 SYDVKM, per germline. Trimming stripped 5 bases from V and 0 bases from J, with 11 bases between. The CDR3 spells CASSRTGISYEQYF. The CDR3 region has the DNA TGTGCCAGCAGTCGGACGGGAATCTCCTACGAGCAGTACTTC.

The chain links TRBV29-1 to TRBJ1-2; D not certain. The CDR3 is 12 residues long. V shed 3 bases and J shed 2 bases, with 7 bases lying between them. Per germline, CDR1 SQVTM and CDR2 ANQGSEA. The CDR3 here is CSVDGPNYGYTF. CDR3 in DNA: TGCAGCGTTGACGGTCCGAACTATGGCTACACCTTC.

This rearrangement joins TRBV27 to TRBJ2-3; perhaps TRBD2 as D (6 bases). Germline V gene lookup returns CDR1 MNHEY and CDR2 SMNVEV (reference sequence). CDR3 length: 14 amino acids. Trimming pared 7 bases from V and 1 base from J, leaving 12 bases between. The DNA for the CDR3 is TGTGCCAGCACCGACCCGGGGGGCACAGATACGCAGTATTTT. It translates to CASTDPGGTDTQYF.